These 3 T cell receptor beta chains were sequenced from one sample in a study of human T cells and chemical hapten exposure. TCRdb called the RACE reads again in MiXCR, with one record for every CDR3 protein. The data hold a few hundred thousand distinct CDR3 sequences, with about 4.8% observed a single time. As to time point: patch test 1, 2 weeks after DPC sensitization. Treatment specified: therapeutic diphenylcyclopropenone sensitization with weekly scalp DPC. This sample comprised whole blood, obtained in connection with sensitization to the hapten diphenylcyclopropenone (DPC). These receptors all come from a woman between 50 and 59 years old with alopecia areata. Some clones in this sample may be carry-over from other donors' samples.

This clonotype was observed at least ten times. V and J are TRBV28 and TRBJ2-7; unclear D gene. CDR3 length: 11 residues. CDR1 MDHEN and CDR2 SYDVKM come from the germline V gene. V was shortened by 8 bases and J by 6 bases, with 11 bases between the two germline ends. The CDR3 coding sequence is TGTGCCAGCCATTGGGCCGGCGAGCAGTACTTC. Protein sequence: CASHWAGEQYF.

This clonotype was detected only a few times. The chain is built from TRBV7-2 and TRBJ1-3; 9 bases line up with TRBD1. CDR3 length equals 15 residues. V was pared by 3 bases and J by 0 bases, with 0 bases of the junction left unmatched. CDR1 and CDR2 from the germline V gene are SGHTA and FQGNSA. CDR3 residues: CASSLDRGSGNTIYF. In DNA, the CDR3 is TGTGCCAGCAGCTTGGACAGGGGCTCTGGAAACACCATATATTTT.

The V and J genes are TRBV14 and TRBJ1-1; D not certain. Germline CDR1 reads SGHDN; CDR2 reads FVKESK. V lost 4 bases, J lost 1 base, and 10 bases lay in between. This CDR3 comprises 14 residues. DNA for the CDR3: TGTGCCAGCAGCCCGTATACGCGGAACACTGAAGCTTTCTTT. Translation gives CASSPYTRNTEAFF.